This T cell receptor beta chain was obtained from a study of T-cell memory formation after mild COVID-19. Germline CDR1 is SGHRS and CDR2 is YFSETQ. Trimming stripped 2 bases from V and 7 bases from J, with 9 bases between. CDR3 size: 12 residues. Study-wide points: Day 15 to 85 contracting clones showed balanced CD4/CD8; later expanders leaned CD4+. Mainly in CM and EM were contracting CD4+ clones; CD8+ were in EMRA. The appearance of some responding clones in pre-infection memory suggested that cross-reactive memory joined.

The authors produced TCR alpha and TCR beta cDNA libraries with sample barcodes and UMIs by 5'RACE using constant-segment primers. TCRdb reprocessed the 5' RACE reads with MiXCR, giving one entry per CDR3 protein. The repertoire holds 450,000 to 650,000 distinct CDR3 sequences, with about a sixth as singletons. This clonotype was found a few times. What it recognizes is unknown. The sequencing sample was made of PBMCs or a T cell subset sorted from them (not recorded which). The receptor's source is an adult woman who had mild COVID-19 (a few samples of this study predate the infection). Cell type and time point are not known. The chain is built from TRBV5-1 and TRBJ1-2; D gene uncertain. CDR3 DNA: TGCGCCAGCAGCTTAGGTCCGTCTGGCTACACCTTC. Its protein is CASSLGPSGYTF.